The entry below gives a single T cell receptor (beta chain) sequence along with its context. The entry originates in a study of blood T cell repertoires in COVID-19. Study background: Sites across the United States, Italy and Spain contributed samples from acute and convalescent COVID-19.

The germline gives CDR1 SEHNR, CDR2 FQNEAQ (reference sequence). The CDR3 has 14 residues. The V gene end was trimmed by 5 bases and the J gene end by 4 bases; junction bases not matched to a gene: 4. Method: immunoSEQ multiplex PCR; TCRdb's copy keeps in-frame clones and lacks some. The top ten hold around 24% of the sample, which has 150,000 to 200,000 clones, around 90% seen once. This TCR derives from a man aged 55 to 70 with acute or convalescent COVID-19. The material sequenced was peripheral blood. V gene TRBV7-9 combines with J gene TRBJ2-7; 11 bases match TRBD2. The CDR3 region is CASSRGLAEYEQYF. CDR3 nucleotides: TGTGCCAGCAGCCGGGGACTAGCGGAATACGAGCAGTACTTC.